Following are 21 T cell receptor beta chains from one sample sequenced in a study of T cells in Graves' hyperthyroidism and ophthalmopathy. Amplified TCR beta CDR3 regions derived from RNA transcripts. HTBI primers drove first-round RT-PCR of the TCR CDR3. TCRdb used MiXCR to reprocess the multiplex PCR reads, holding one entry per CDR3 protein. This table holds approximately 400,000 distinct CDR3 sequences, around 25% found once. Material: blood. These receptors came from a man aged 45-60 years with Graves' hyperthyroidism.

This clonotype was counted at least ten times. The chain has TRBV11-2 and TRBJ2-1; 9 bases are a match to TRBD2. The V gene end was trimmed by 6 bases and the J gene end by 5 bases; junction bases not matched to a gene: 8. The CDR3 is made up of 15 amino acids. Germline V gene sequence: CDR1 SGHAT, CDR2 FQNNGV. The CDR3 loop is CASSISPSGNNEQFF. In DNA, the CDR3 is TGTGCCAGCAGTATATCCCCTAGCGGGAACAATGAGCAGTTCTTC.

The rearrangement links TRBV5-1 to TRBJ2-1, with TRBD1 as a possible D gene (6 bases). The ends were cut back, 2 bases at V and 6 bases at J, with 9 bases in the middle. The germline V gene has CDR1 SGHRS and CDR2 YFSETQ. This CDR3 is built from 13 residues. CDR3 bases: TGCGCCAGCAGCTTACAGGGAAGCAATGAGCAGTTCTTC. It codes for CASSLQGSNEQFF.

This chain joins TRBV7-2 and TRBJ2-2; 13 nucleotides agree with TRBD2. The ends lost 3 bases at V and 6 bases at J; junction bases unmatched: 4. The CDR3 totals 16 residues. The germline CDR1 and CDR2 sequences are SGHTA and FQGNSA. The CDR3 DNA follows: TGTGCCAGCAGCTTTACTAGCGGGAGGGCCGCCGGGGAGCTGTTTTTT. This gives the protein CASSFTSGRAAGELFF.

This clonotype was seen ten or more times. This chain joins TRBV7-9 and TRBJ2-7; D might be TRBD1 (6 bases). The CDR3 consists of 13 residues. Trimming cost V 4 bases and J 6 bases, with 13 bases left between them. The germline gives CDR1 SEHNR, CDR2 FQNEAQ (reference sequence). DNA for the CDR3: TGTGCCAGCAGCTCCTCAGGGGAGACCGAGCAGTACTTC. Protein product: CASSSSGETEQYF.

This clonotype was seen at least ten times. CDR3 nucleotides: TGTGCCAGCAGCCAAGGGCGGACTAGCTACAATGAGCAGTTCTTC. Its translation is CASSQGRTSYNEQFF. This chain connects TRBV3-1 to TRBJ2-1; 7 bases match TRBD2. The ends lost 1 base at V and 3 bases at J; junction bases unmatched: 3. There are 15 residues in the CDR3. From germline, CDR1 is LGHDT and CDR2 YNNKEL (reference sequence).

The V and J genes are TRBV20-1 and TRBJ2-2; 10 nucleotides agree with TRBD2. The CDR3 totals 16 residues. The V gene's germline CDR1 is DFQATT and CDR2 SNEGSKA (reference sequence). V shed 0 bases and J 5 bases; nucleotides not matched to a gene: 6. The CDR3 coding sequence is TGCAGTGCTAGAGATAACCTAGCGGGAGATACCGGGGAGCTGTTTTTT. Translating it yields CSARDNLAGDTGELFF.

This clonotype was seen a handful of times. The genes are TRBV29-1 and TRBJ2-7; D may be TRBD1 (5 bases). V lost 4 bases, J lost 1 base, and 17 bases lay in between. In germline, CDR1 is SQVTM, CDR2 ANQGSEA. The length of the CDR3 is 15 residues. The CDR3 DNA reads TGCAGCGTTGTAGGGGTCCAAAGCGATTCCTACGAGCAGTACTTC. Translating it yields CSVVGVQSDSYEQYF.

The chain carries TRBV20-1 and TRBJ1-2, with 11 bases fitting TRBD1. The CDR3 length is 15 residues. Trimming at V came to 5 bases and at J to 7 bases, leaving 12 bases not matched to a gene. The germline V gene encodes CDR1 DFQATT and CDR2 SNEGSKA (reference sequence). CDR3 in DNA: TGCAGTGCTCCCAATCCGGGACAGGGGGGAGGTGGCTACACCTTC. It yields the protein CSAPNPGQGGGGYTF.

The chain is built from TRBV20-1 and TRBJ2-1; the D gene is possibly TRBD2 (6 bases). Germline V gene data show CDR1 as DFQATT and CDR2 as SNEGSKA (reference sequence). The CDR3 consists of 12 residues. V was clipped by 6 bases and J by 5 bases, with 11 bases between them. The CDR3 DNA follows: TGCAGTGCCGCGGGACCTAACAATGAGCAGTTCTTC. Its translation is CSAAGPNNEQFF.

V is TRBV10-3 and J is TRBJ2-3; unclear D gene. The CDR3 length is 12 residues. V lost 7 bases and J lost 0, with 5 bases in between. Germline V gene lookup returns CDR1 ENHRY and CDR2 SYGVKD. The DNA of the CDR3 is TGTGCCATCATTGCTAGCACAGATACGCAGTATTTT. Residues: CAIIASTDTQYF.

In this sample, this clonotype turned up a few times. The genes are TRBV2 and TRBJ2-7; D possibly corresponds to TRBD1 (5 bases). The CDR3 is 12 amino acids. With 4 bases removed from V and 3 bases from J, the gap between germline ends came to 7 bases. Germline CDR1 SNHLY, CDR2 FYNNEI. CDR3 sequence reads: CASSVRDYEQYF. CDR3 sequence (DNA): TGTGCCAGCAGTGTCAGGGACTACGAGCAGTACTTC. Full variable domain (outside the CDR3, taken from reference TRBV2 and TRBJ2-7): EPEVTQTPSHQVTQMGQEVILRCVPISNHLYFYWYRQILGQKVEFLVSFYNNEISEKSEIFDDQFSVERPDGSNFTLKIRSTKLEDSAMYFCASSVRDYEQYFGPGTRLTVT.

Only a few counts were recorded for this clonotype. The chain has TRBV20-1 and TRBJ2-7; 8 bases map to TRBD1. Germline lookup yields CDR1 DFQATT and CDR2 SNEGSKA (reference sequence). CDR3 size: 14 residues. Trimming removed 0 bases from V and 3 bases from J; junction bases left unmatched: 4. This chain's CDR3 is CSAREVDRGYEQYF. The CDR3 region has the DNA TGCAGTGCTAGAGAGGTAGACAGGGGCTACGAGCAGTACTTC.

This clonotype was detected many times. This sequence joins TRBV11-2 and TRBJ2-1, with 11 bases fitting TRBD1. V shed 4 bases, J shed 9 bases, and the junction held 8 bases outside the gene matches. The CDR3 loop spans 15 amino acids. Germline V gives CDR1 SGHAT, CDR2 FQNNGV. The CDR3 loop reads CASSSGTGGTVEQFF. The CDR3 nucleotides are TGTGCCAGCAGCTCCGGGACAGGGGGTACAGTTGAGCAGTTCTTC.

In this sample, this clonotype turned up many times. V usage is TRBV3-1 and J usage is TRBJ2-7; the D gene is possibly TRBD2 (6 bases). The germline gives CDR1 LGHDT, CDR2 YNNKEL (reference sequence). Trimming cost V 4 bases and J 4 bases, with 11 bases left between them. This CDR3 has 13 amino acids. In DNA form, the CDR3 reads TGTGCCAGCAGCCCGTCCGGGACTTACGAGCAGTACTTC. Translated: CASSPSGTYEQYF.

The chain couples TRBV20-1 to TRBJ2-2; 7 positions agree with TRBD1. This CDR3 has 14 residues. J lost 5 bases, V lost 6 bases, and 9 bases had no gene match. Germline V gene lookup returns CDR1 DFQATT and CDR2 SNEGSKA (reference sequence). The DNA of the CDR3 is TGCAGTGCCATGACAGGGCTTGGGACCGGGGAGCTGTTTTTT. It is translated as CSAMTGLGTGELFF.

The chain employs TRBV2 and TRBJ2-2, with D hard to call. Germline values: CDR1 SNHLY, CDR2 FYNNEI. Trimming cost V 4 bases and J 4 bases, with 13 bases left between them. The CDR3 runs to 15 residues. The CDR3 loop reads CASSGSDSITGELFF. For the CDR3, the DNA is TGTGCCAGCAGTGGATCCGACTCGATCACCGGGGAGCTGTTTTTT.

CDR3 residues: CASSIVWGNTEAFF. CDR3 DNA sequence: TGTGCCAGTAGTATAGTCTGGGGGAACACTGAAGCTTTCTTT. The chain joins TRBV19 to TRBJ1-1; D remains unclear. Germline V gene sequence: CDR1 LNHDA, CDR2 SQIVND (reference sequence). The CDR3 consists of 14 residues. The V gene lost 1 base and the J gene lost 1 base, with 7 bases spanning the gap.

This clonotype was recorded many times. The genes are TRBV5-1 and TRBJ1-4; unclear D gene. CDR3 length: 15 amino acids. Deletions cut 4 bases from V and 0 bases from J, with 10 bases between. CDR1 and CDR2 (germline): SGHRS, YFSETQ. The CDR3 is CASSLDGATNEKLFF. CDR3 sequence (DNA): TGCGCCAGCAGCCTGGACGGTGCAACTAATGAAAAACTGTTTTTT.

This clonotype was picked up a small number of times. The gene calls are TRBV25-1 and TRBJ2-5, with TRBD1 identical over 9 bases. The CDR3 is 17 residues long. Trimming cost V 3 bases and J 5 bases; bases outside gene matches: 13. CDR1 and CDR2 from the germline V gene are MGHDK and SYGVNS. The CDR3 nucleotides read TGTGCCAGCAGTGAGCGTGCCACAGGGGGCGCGGTGGAGACCCAGTACTTC. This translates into CASSERATGGAVETQYF.

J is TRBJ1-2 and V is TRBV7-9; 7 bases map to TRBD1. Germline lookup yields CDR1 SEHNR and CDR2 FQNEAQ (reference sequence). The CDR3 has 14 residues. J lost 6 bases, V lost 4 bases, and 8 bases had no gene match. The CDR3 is CASSSGGQPHGYTF. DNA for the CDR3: TGTGCCAGCAGCTCCGGGGGACAGCCCCATGGCTACACCTTC.

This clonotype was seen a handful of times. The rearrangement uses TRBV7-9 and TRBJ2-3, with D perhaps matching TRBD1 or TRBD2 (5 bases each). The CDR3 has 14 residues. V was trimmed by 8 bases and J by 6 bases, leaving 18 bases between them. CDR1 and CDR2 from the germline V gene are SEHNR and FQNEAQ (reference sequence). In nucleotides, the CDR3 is TGTGCCAGCGGCCGGGACGGAGGTAGGGATACGCAGTATTTT. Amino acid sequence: CASGRDGGRDTQYF.